This entry lists 17 T cell receptor beta chains sequenced from one sample in a study of blood T cell repertoires in COVID-19 (dated by TCRdb to the early 2020s). Libraries were built with the immunoSEQ multiplex PCR assay. TCRdb took this table from immuneACCESS and kept in-frame rearrangements with V and J called. Such tables lack part of the clones; where checked against another copy, unresolved V genes explain under half of the gap, and the rest is unexplained. In this sample the table shows 50,000 to 80,000 clones, under 80% of which occur a single time. The ten largest clones represent approximately 5.3% of the sample. The source material was peripheral blood. All receptors derive from a human donor in a cohort sampled during active COVID-19.

The rearrangement uses TRBV5-1 and TRBJ2-5, with a possible D match to TRBD2 (6 bases). Germline V gene data show CDR1 as SGHRS and CDR2 as YFSETQ. The ends were cut back, 0 bases at V and 3 bases at J, with 15 bases in the middle. The CDR3 is 16 amino acids. CDR3 residues: CASSLEVAAGKETQYF. The CDR3 DNA reads as TGCGCCAGCAGCTTGGAGGTAGCGGCCGGAAAAGAGACCCAGTACTTC.

V is TRBV20-1 and J is TRBJ1-3, with TRBD1 identical over 7 bases. Germline V gives CDR1 DFQATT, CDR2 SNEGSKA (reference sequence). Trimming at V came to 3 bases and at J to 3 bases, leaving 8 bases not matched to a gene. This CDR3 spans 15 amino acids. The CDR3 loop reads CSASRTGRGGNTIYF. For the CDR3, the DNA is TGCAGTGCTAGTCGGACAGGACGGGGTGGAAACACCATATATTTT.

The rearrangement links TRBV5-1 to TRBJ2-5, with D unclear. The CDR3 length is 16 residues. Germline assignment: CDR1 SGHRS and CDR2 YFSETQ. Trimming shortened V by 0 bases and J by 5 bases, and 17 bases separated the two germline ends. CDR3 DNA: TGCGCCAGCAGCTTGGGGAACACGCGGTTGAGGGAGACCCAGTACTTC. It encodes CASSLGNTRLRETQYF.

The chain is built from TRBV19 and TRBJ1-5, with D possibly being TRBD1 (5 bases). This CDR3 region has 15 residues. The germline V gene encodes CDR1 LNHDA and CDR2 SQIVND (reference sequence). Trimming removed 7 bases at V and 4 bases at J, with 17 bases between. CDR3 sequence reads: CASTSGLSPNQPQHF. CDR3 nucleotide sequence: TGTGCCAGTACCTCAGGGTTATCTCCGAATCAGCCCCAGCATTTT.

This clone was observed a few times. This chain joins TRBV19 and TRBJ1-2, with no clear D. CDR3 size: 12 residues. Germline CDR1 is LNHDA and CDR2 is SQIVND (reference sequence). The germline V and J ends were trimmed by 6 bases and 5 bases, with 10 bases remaining between them. CDR3 loop: CASRETEYGYTF. CDR3 DNA: TGTGCCAGTAGGGAGACGGAATATGGCTACACCTTC.

J is TRBJ1-2 and V is TRBV4-3, with a tentative D call TRBD1 (5 bases). Trimming took 0 bases from V and 4 from J, leaving 9 bases between them. Germline CDR1 reads LGHNA; CDR2 reads YSLEER. The CDR3 extends over 14 amino acids. CDR3 loop: CASSQDLQAYGYTF. The DNA of the CDR3 is TGCGCCAGCAGCCAAGACCTACAGGCCTATGGCTACACCTTC.

The chain employs TRBV12-3 or TRBV12-4 and TRBJ1-3; 8 positions match TRBD1. J lost 2 bases, V lost 11 bases, and 5 bases had no gene match. The CDR3 runs to 13 residues. Here the CDR3 DNA reads TGTGCCTCCGACAGGGGCCCTGGAAACACCATATATTTT. Protein: CASDRGPGNTIYF.

V is TRBV29-1 and J is TRBJ1-2; D possibly corresponds to TRBD1 (6 bases). V lost 1 base to trimming and J lost 4 bases, with 10 bases between them. This CDR3 has 13 amino acids. Germline V gene sequence: CDR1 SQVTM, CDR2 ANQGSEA. The CDR3 coding sequence is TGCAGCGTTGAAGGACGAGGGGGCTATGGCTACACCTTC. It yields the protein CSVEGRGGYGYTF.

The chain recombines TRBV7-9 with TRBJ1-5, with TRBD1 matching 7 bases. The CDR3 has 15 residues. The V gene's germline CDR1 is SEHNR and CDR2 FQNEAQ (reference sequence). V lost 0 bases and J lost 3; bases outside the gene matches: 2. CDR3 residues: CASSLAGQFNQPQHF. CDR3 nucleotide sequence: TGTGCCAGCAGCTTAGCGGGACAGTTCAATCAGCCCCAGCATTTT.

This clone has only a few counts. The chain joins TRBV3-1 (or the pseudogene TRBV3-2) to TRBJ1-6; no definite D call. The CDR3 runs to 14 residues. Germline CDR1 reads LGHDT; CDR2 reads YNNKEL (reference sequence). V was pared by 1 base and J by 7 bases, with 8 bases between. The CDR3 sequence: CASSQVSGNSPLHF. The CDR3 DNA sequence: TGTGCCAGCAGCCAAGTTTCCGGGAATTCACCCCTCCACTTT.

The J gene is TRBJ1-1, the V gene TRBV30; TRBD1 matches 9 bases. This CDR3 region has 19 residues. Unmatched junction bases numbered 15, after V lost 0 bases and J lost 1 base. Germline CDR1 reads GTSNPN; CDR2 reads SVGIG (reference sequence). CDR3 in amino acids: CAWSVLRGQGSLSNTEAFF. The DNA for the CDR3 is TGTGCCTGGAGTGTACTGAGAGGACAGGGGTCTTTATCGAACACTGAAGCTTTCTTT.

A few counts support this clone. The V and J genes are TRBV9 and TRBJ2-1; 11 bases line up with TRBD1. Germline V CDR1 and CDR2: SGDLS, YYNGEE. The CDR3 consists of 15 residues. J lost 4 bases, V lost 3 bases, and 3 bases had no gene match. The CDR3 region has the DNA TGTGCCAGCAGCGGCGGGACAGGGGGATACAATGAGCAGTTCTTC. The encoded protein is CASSGGTGGYNEQFF.

The chain carries TRBV25-1 and TRBJ1-1; no clear D. The germline gives CDR1 MGHDK, CDR2 SYGVNS. Trimming took 4 bases from V and 5 from J, leaving 14 bases between them. CDR3 length equals 14 residues. For the CDR3, the DNA is TGTGCCAGCAGTGCGGATTGGAGGTTAACTGAAGCTTTCTTT. This translates into CASSADWRLTEAFF.

The chain employs TRBV4-2 and TRBJ1-5; 9 bases line up with TRBD1. Germline V CDR1 and CDR2: LGHNA, YNFKEQ. This CDR3 is 14 amino acids long. V dropped 2 bases and J dropped 5; count of bases not matched to a gene: 1. The CDR3 DNA sequence: TGTGCCAGCAGCCAAACAGGGGGCGATCAGCCCCAGCATTTT. The encoded protein is CASSQTGGDQPQHF.

The chain recombines TRBV28 with TRBJ1-5; possibly TRBD1 for D (6 bases). Germline V CDR1 and CDR2: MDHEN, SYDVKM. The CDR3 is 15 amino acids. V was trimmed by 6 bases and J by 0 bases, leaving 12 bases between them. This chain's CDR3 is CASSVTGISNQPQHF. DNA for the CDR3: TGTGCCAGCAGCGTCACAGGGATTAGCAATCAGCCCCAGCATTTT.

The rearrangement links TRBV5-1 to TRBJ2-1; 11 positions agree with TRBD2. The CDR3 is 16 residues long. After removal of 1 base from V and 7 bases from J, the junction contained 7 bases not matched to a gene. Per germline, CDR1 SGHRS and CDR2 YFSETQ. CDR3 amino acids: CASSLLASGGYNEQFF. Written as DNA, the CDR3 is TGCGCCAGCAGCTTGTTGGCTAGCGGGGGGTATAATGAGCAGTTCTTC.

With regard to this clone: Other DNA sequences in the same sample also yield this CDR3. The rearrangement links TRBV18 to TRBJ1-2, with TRBD1 identical over 8 bases. Germline V CDR1 and CDR2: KGHSH, LQKENI. The V gene end was trimmed by 4 bases and the J gene end by 8 bases; junction bases not matched to a gene: 6. The length of the CDR3 is 13 residues. The CDR3 protein is CASSRQTGDGYTF. For the CDR3, the DNA is TGTGCCAGCTCACGGCAGACAGGGGACGGCTACACCTTC.